This T cell receptor (beta chain) was sequenced for a study of blood T cell repertoires in COVID-19. Produced via immunoSEQ multiplex PCR; TCRdb's table is partial and in-frame only. The sample consists of 200,000 or so clones, 80% to 90% of them appearing once. Germline V lookup: CDR1 MNHEY, CDR2 SMNVEV (reference sequence). The V end was cut by 5 bases, the J end by 0 bases, with 11 bases between. CDR3 length equals 15 residues. This clonotype was sampled from a woman aged 40-49 years with acute COVID-19. Sequenced input: PBMCs or T cells enriched from blood (not recorded which). This sequence joins TRBV27 and TRBJ2-1, with D possibly being TRBD2 (5 bases). CDR3 sequence reads: CASSIAFSSYNEQFF. The CDR3 nucleotides read TGTGCCAGCAGTATAGCGTTTAGCTCCTACAATGAGCAGTTCTTC.